This T cell receptor (beta chain) emerged from a study of OX40 agonist ivuxolimab in advanced cancers. The method was immunoSEQ multiplex PCR; TCRdb's version includes in-frame clones alone and lacks a portion of them. The sample has around 23,000 clones, more than 85% seen once. The V gene lost 5 bases and the J gene lost 3 bases, with 23 bases spanning the gap. The CDR3 totals 17 residues. Looked up from germline, CDR1 is MGHRA and CDR2 is YSYEKL. V and J are TRBV4-1 and TRBJ2-7; unclear D gene. Material: CD4+ or CD8+ T cells sorted from blood, obtained in a trial of the OX40 agonist ivuxolimab. The TCR comes from an adult with an advanced solid tumor such as melanoma, head and neck, liver or kidney cancer. The CDR3 sequence is CASSSLVDSSRLYEQYF. In nucleotides, the CDR3 is TGCGCCAGCAGCTCCCTCGTGGATTCCAGCCGCCTCTACGAGCAGTACTTC.